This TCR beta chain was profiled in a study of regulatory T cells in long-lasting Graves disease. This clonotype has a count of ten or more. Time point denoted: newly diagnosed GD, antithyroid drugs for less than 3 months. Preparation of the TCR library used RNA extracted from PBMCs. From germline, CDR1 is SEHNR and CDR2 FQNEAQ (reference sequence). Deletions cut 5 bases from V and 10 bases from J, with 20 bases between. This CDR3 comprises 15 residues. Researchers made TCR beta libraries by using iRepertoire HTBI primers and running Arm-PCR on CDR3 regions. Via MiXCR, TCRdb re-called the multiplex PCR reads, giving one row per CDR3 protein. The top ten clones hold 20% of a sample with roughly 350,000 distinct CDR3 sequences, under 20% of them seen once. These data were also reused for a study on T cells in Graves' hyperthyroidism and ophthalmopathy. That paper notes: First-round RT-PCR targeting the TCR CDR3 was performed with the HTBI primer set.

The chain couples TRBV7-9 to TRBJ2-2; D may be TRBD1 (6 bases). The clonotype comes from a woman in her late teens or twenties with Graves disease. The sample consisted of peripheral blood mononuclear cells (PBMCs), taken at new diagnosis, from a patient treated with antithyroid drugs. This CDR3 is CASSRGGQSLEELFF. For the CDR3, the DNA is TGTGCCAGCAGCCGAGGCGGACAGTCCCTCGAGGAGCTGTTTTTT.